The text below deals with one T cell receptor beta chain. What it binds is unknown. The treatment was: oral pan-JAK inhibitor, 5-10 mg twice daily. The data derive from a study of CD8+ T cells in alopecia areata. Findings and limits, study-wide: Patients showed less clear TCR sequence sharing than mice, possibly partly because of HLA diversity.

cDNA prepared by RNA extraction and subsequent reverse transcription served as the template for sequencing. Repertoires were generated with immunoSEQ multiplex PCR, while TCRdb's copy carries only in-frame clones and drops some. This table has 110,000 to 150,000 clones, about 59% appearing once. V was clipped by 4 bases and J by 9 bases, with 19 bases between them. CDR3 length: 15 amino acids. This TCR was sampled from a human donor with alopecia areata. Sequenced here: CD8+ T cells sorted from blood, sampled at week 4, from a patient treated with tofacitinib. The rearrangement uses TRBV23-1 and TRBJ2-1; no clear D gene. TRBV23-1 is an open reading frame, and its role is uncertain. The CDR3 is CASSRHPKDRVEQFF. Here the CDR3 DNA reads TGCGCCAGCAGTCGCCATCCAAAAGACCGGGTTGAGCAGTTCTTC.